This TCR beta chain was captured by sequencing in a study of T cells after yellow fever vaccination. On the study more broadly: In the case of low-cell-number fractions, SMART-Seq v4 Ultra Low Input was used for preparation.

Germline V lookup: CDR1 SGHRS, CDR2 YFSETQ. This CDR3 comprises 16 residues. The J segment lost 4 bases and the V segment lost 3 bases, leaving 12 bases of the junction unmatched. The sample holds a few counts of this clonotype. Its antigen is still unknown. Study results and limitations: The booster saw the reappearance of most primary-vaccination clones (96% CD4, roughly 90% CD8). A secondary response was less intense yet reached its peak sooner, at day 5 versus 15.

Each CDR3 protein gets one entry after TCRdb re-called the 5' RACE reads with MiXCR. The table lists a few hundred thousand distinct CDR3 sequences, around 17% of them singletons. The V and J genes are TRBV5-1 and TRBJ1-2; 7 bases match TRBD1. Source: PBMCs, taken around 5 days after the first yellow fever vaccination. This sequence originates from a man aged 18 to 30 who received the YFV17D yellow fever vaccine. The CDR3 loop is CASSSTPRQGLYGYTF. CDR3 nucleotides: TGCGCCAGCAGCTCCACCCCCCGACAGGGCCTCTATGGCTACACCTTC.